The rows below give T cell receptor beta chains drawn from one sample of a study of beta chain features in type 1 diabetes. Some clones are missing from TCRdb's copy, which holds only in-frame ones; the method was immunoSEQ multiplex PCR. The sample has 400,000 to 450,000 clones, roughly 13% seen once. Material: naive CD4+ T cells from blood. These receptors came from a man in his thirties or forties in good health. Each CDR3 is given with its conserved first and last residue.

v_gene	j_gene	CDR3aa
TRBV9	TRBJ1-2	CASSARDRFNYGYTF
TRBV21-1	TRBJ2-1	CAEQERGDINNEQFF
TRBV30	TRBJ2-6	CAWSRGGTGANVLTF
TRBV7-9	TRBJ2-7	CASSPQTYEQYF
TRBV29-1	TRBJ2-3	CSVRGRTDTQYF
TRBV10-3	TRBJ2-3	CAISLQGALGSTQYF
TRBV2	TRBJ1-1	CASIDTQGSSEAFF
TRBV25-1	TRBJ1-6	CASSDTGFNSPLHF
TRBV4-3	TRBJ1-1	CASSQWGLMNTEAFF
TRBV11-3	TRBJ2-1	CASSLTGAPKGRFF
TRBV11-3	TRBJ2-1	CASSLVAEEQFF
TRBV6-5	TRBJ2-3	CASSYLGESTDTQYF
TRBV15	TRBJ2-2	CATSREGGYTGELFF
TRBV11-3	TRBJ2-6	CASSLRTLAGANVLTF
TRBV21-1	TRBJ2-5	CASSKRLASQETQYF
TRBV25-1	TRBJ2-1	CASSNGDRVFDEQFF
TRBV14	TRBJ2-1	CASSQDYPGEQFF
TRBV7-2	TRBJ2-4	CASSWDRALAKNIQYF
TRBV7-2	TRBJ1-2	CASSFTGTAERGYTF
TRBV7-3	TRBJ2-1	CASSLSGGLGHNEQFF
TRBV7-2	TRBJ2-5	CASSRSGSPETQYF
TRBV7-2	TRBJ1-1	CASSTQGTANTEAFF
TRBV7-7	TRBJ2-1	CASSFYFSGFVYNEQFF
TRBV9	TRBJ2-2	CASRASGNVYTGELFF
TRBV9	TRBJ2-7	CASSVATWDEQYF
TRBV7-2	TRBJ2-3	CASSVGGGRSTDTQYF
TRBV27	TRBJ1-2	CASSLFGYGYTF
TRBV30	TRBJ1-2	CAWSVFRGVSGYGYTF
TRBV6-1	TRBJ1-4	CASSESATNEKLFF
TRBV29-1	TRBJ2-6	CSVEDVRSGANVLTF
TRBV5-6	TRBJ2-5	CASRQSGGQETQYF
TRBV25-1	TRBJ2-4	CASSDLESGASENIQYF
TRBV2	TRBJ2-1	CASSLGTRWFF
TRBV5-6	TRBJ1-2	CASSWAFYGYTF
TRBV5-6	TRBJ2-7	CASSSGTSFSYEQYF
TRBV5-4	TRBJ2-3	CASSSAVSGRTDTQYF
TRBV19	TRBJ1-2	CASSQGQNYGYTF
TRBV5-4	TRBJ2-5	CASSLVQETQYF
TRBV5-6	TRBJ1-1	CASSRRDSRTEAFF
TRBV10-3	TRBJ2-7	CAISGSGSGDEQYF
TRBV7-6	TRBJ1-2	CASSLGGRNYGYTF
TRBV25-1	TRBJ1-6	CASSESLGNNSPLHF
TRBV29-1	TRBJ2-3	CSVEYFGIPVDTQYF
TRBV30	TRBJ2-1	CAWSVPGYNEQFF
TRBV5-4	TRBJ2-5	CASSRSGGSGLETQYF
TRBV6-5	TRBJ2-7	CASRITSHNYEQYF
TRBV4-1	TRBJ1-2	CASSHRIQGGQKGGGYTF
TRBV15	TRBJ2-1	CATASGGYNEQFF